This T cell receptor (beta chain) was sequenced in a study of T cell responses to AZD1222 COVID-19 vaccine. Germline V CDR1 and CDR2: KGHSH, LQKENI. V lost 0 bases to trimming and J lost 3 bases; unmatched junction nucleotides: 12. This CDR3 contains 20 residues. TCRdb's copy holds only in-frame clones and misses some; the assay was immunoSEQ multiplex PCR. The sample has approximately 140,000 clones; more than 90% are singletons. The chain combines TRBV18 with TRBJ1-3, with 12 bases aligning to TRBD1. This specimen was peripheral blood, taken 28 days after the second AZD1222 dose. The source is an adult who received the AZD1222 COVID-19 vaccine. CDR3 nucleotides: TGTGCCAGCTCACCACCGATTACCGGGACAGGGGGCGGTGGTGGAAACACCATATATTTT. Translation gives CASSPPITGTGGGGGNTIYF.